The sequence of this TCR beta chain was determined in a study of cytomegalovirus exposure and HLA in healthy donors. Findings and caveats of the study: TCR beta V- and J-gene trimming was later associated with a missense DCLRE1C variant. There were several of the most significant clusters that appeared linked to common viral pathogens in a later analysis.

Primers: 60 Vbeta forward and 13 Jbeta reverse. Generated by immunoSEQ multiplex PCR, the TCRdb table keeps only in-frame clones and is missing some. The repertoire holds about 120,000 clones, over 60% seen once, with approximately 2.6% in the top ten. Germline assignment: CDR1 GTSNPN and CDR2 SVGIG (reference sequence). V was pared by 0 bases and J by 2 bases, with 14 bases between. The CDR3 consists of 16 residues. A remark on this clone: Its antigen is unidentified.

The sequenced sample consisted of PBMCs. The gene calls are TRBV30 and TRBJ1-3; possible D gene TRBD1, 6 bases. This receptor was taken from a female donor in good health and CMV-seronegative. The chain's CDR3 is CAWSVSLQGAGNTIYF. The CDR3 DNA follows: TGTGCCTGGAGTGTATCTTTACAGGGTGCTGGAAACACCATATATTTT.